The 7 T cell receptor beta chains given below trace back to one sample, sequenced in a study of CD8+ T cells in alopecia areata. RNA extraction and reverse transcription yielded cDNA as sequencing template. The method was immunoSEQ multiplex PCR; TCRdb's version includes in-frame clones alone and lacks a portion of them. The sample has some 150,000 clones, less than 65% seen once. Sequenced material: CD8+ T cells sorted from blood, taken at week 0. The receptors stem from a human donor with alopecia areata.

This chain joins TRBV30 and TRBJ1-1; D remains ambiguous. CDR3 length equals 14 residues. Per the germline V gene, CDR1 is GTSNPN and CDR2 is SVGIG (reference sequence). V was clipped by 2 bases and J by 0 bases, with 10 bases between them. This CDR3 is CAWSPPSLNTEAFF. CDR3 DNA: TGTGCCTGGAGTCCCCCCAGCTTGAACACTGAAGCTTTCTTT.

The rearrangement uses TRBV5-6 and TRBJ1-5, with a possible D match to TRBD1 (5 bases). The germline gives CDR1 SGHDT, CDR2 YYEEEE. The CDR3 extends over 15 amino acids. V gave up 5 bases and J gave up 1 base, with 13 bases separating them. Here the CDR3 DNA reads TGTGCCAGCAGTACAATGACAGCGAGCAATCAGCCCCAGCATTTT. Its protein is CASSTMTASNQPQHF.

This clone was seen only a few times. The rearrangement uses TRBV29-1 and TRBJ1-4, with D hard to call. The V and J ends lost 6 bases and 8 bases respectively, with 16 bases between them. The CDR3 consists of 13 residues. Germline CDR1 SQVTM, CDR2 ANQGSEA. CDR3 loop: CSVRGGMDEKLFF. The DNA for the CDR3 is TGCAGCGTCCGAGGAGGGATGGACGAAAAACTGTTTTTT.

This chain connects TRBV5-6 to TRBJ2-7; weak D call: TRBD1 (6 bases). Germline loops: CDR1 SGHDT, CDR2 YYEEEE. V was trimmed by 3 bases and J by 2 bases, leaving 15 bases between them. The CDR3 covers 15 residues. CDR3 region: CASSSPQTGTYEQYF. The CDR3 bases are TGTGCCAGCAGCTCTCCTCAGACAGGAACCTACGAGCAGTACTTC.

CDR3 protein: CASSQVIESNYGYTF. In DNA form, the CDR3 reads TGCGCCAGCAGCCAAGTGATAGAATCTAACTATGGCTACACCTTC. The chain uses TRBV4-3 and TRBJ1-2; no clear D gene. The CDR3 is 15 amino acids. CDR1 is LGHNA and CDR2 is YSLEER in the germline V gene. Trimming took 1 base from V and 0 from J, leaving 9 bases between them.

The rearrangement joins TRBV12-5 to TRBJ2-5; TRBD2 might be the D (6 bases). The V and J ends lost 2 bases and 9 bases respectively, with 16 bases between them. The CDR3 is 14 residues long. Per the germline V gene, CDR1 is LGHNT and CDR2 is FRNRAP. CDR3 sequence (DNA): TGTGCTAGTGGTTTGCAGTCTAGCGTGGGTGCCCAGTACTTC. This codes for CASGLQSSVGAQYF.

The J gene is TRBJ1-2, the V gene TRBV19, with 7 nucleotides matching TRBD1. V shed 1 base and J 8 bases; nucleotides not matched to a gene: 10. The germline V gene encodes CDR1 LNHDA and CDR2 SQIVND (reference sequence). The length of the CDR3 is 15 residues. The CDR3: CASSIAFGQAEGYTF. Here the CDR3 DNA reads TGTGCCAGTAGTATAGCCTTTGGACAGGCGGAGGGCTACACCTTC.